This TCR beta chain was identified in a study of a mutant IDH1 vaccine in newly diagnosed glioma. About the research overall: Most patients had received both radiotherapy and temozolomide, the prior options being radiotherapy, temozolomide, or both.

Some clones are missing from TCRdb's copy, which holds only in-frame ones; the method was immunoSEQ multiplex PCR. The table records tens of thousands of clones, roughly 86% of them present only once. This CDR3 comprises 12 residues. The germline CDR1 and CDR2 sequences are SQVTM and ANQGSEA. With 3 bases removed from V and 5 bases from J, the gap between germline ends came to 7 bases. As to this clone: Its specificity is unknown.

As to time point: week 47, end of study. Each vaccine dose was 300 ug of mutant IDH1 20-mer peptide, with topical imiquimod. The receptor's source is a woman aged 50 to 60 with glioma. The rearrangement joins TRBV29-1 to TRBJ2-2; D possibly corresponds to TRBD2 (6 bases). Material: PBMCs, obtained from a glioma patient whose treatment included an IDH1 peptide vaccine. The DNA of the CDR3 is TGCAGCGTTGAGCGGGATACCGGGGAGCTGTTTTTT. Protein: CSVERDTGELFF.